The clone carrying this T cell receptor (beta chain) was seen at least ten times. Its antigen remains unidentified. The data stem from a study of T cells in Graves' hyperthyroidism and ophthalmopathy. Findings and caveats of the study: The model's output predicted ophthalmopathy at a median of about 6.5 months prior to onset.

The investigators amplified TCR beta CDR3 regions from RNA transcripts. The HTBI primer set served for first-round RT-PCR of the TCR CDR3. TCRdb analysed the multiplex PCR reads with MiXCR anew, one entry per CDR3 protein. The sample has some 530,000 distinct CDR3 sequences; approximately 23% are singletons. Ophthalmopathy patients showed a Clinical Activity Score of at least 3, NOSPECS grade of at least 4 and duration under 3 months. Patients showing uncontrolled infection, other autoimmune disease, pregnancy or lactation were ineligible. Every diagnosis used clinical symptoms, serum thyroxine and TRAb, thyroid ultrasound and orbital computed tomography. V trimming: 6 bases; J trimming: 3 bases; junction bases outside the gene matches: 13. CDR1 and CDR2 from the germline V gene are LGHNT and FRNRAP. The CDR3 has 16 amino acids.

The rearrangement links TRBV12-5 to TRBJ2-7, with 8 positions matching TRBD1. This clonotype was sampled from a woman in her 70s with Graves' ophthalmopathy. The material sequenced was blood. The CDR3 region is CASGEAWDRPFYEQYF. The CDR3 coding sequence is TGTGCTAGTGGCGAGGCATGGGACAGGCCCTTCTACGAGCAGTACTTC.